This entry concerns a single TCR beta chain. The sample is drawn from a study of cytomegalovirus exposure and HLA in healthy donors. Germline values: CDR1 MNHEY, CDR2 SMNVEV (reference sequence). The CDR3 totals 13 residues. Trimming stripped 6 bases from V and 2 bases from J, with 10 bases between. The study ran its PCR with 60 Vbeta and 13 Jbeta primers. This table comes from immunoSEQ multiplex PCR, and its TCRdb copy is limited to in-frame clones, with some not included. Seen here are 95,000 to 150,000 clones, about 71% observed once, and the top ten hold more than 2.5%. The chain carries TRBV27 and TRBJ2-5; possible D gene TRBD2, 5 bases. The source material was PBMCs. This TCR was sampled from a woman aged 45-59 years in good health and CMV-seronegative. The CDR3 region is CASRASGQETQYF. The CDR3 region has the DNA TGTGCCAGCAGGGCCAGCGGACAAGAGACCCAGTACTTC.